This TCR beta chain was found in a study of blood T cell repertoires in COVID-19. Study-wide background: The cDNA or gDNA used as material had been derived from T cells, B-cell-depleted T cells, or PBMCs.

In the study's own analysis: Amplification from reference gene primers served as the basis for estimated nucleated cell counts. Repertoires were generated with immunoSEQ multiplex PCR, while TCRdb's copy carries only in-frame clones and drops some. That table supplies the V and J calls and clone size; D and trimming were determined from the DNA. The table shows just over 250,000 clones, with over 75% occurring only once. Sequenced input: peripheral blood. The sequence came from a woman aged 45-60 years with acute or convalescent COVID-19.

CDR3 sequence: CASSAGVSYNSPLHF. CDR3 nucleotide sequence: TGTGCCAGCAGTGCGGGGGTTTCATATAATTCACCCCTCCACTTT. The chain is built from TRBV2 and TRBJ1-6; possible D gene TRBD1, 5 bases. This CDR3 contains 15 residues. Per germline, CDR1 SNHLY and CDR2 FYNNEI. V shed 4 bases and J shed 4 bases, with 11 bases lying between them.